The 20 T cell receptor beta chains given below trace back to one sample, sequenced in a study of response to subunit inactivated influenza vaccine. TCRdb re-called the RT-PCR reads through MiXCR, storing one row per CDR3 protein. The sample carries about 540,000 distinct CDR3 sequences, approximately 22% recorded once. The same sample was also studied in work on T cells expressing NK-cell markers. That work states: TCR beta cDNA was made by 5'RACE template switching with UMIs.

Sequenced material: CD4+ T cells sorted from PBMCs, taken about 11 days after vaccination. These receptor sequences come from a man aged 50 to 59 who received an inactivated influenza vaccine.

This clonotype appeared many times. This may stem from a read error, because a much larger clone lies one nucleotide away. The gene calls are TRBV7-2 and TRBJ2-3; D uncertain. This CDR3 is built from 11 residues. With 2 bases removed from V and 4 bases from J, the gap between germline ends came to 1 base. Germline CDR1 is SGHTA and CDR2 is FQGNSA. The CDR3 is CASSLPDTQYF. CDR3 nucleotides: TGTGCCAGCAGCTTACCAGATACGCAGTATTTT. The full variable domain, in which reference TRBV7-2 and TRBJ2-3 provide the parts outside the CDR3, is GAGVSQSPSNKVTEKGKDVELRCDPISGHTALYWYRQSLGQGLEFLIYFQGNSAPDKSGLPSDRFSAERTGGSVSTLTIQRTQQEDSAVYLCASSLPDTQYFGPGTRLTVL.

This clonotype was picked up a small number of times. CDR3 amino acids: CSARGTVNSPLHF. The DNA for the CDR3 is TGCAGTGCTAGAGGGACAGTCAATTCACCCCTCCACTTT. The chain carries TRBV20-1 and TRBJ1-6, with D perhaps matching TRBD1 (6 bases). The CDR3 consists of 13 residues. The germline CDR1 and CDR2 sequences are DFQATT and SNEGSKA (reference sequence). Deletions cut 1 base from V and 7 bases from J, with 8 bases between.

This chain connects TRBV5-5 to TRBJ1-3, with D possibly matching TRBD1 (6 bases). Per the germline V gene, CDR1 is SGHKS and CDR2 is YYEKEE (reference sequence). The CDR3 spans 16 residues. V lost 4 bases to trimming and J lost 3 bases, with 17 bases between them. The CDR3: CASSPVGGAYGNTIYF. The CDR3, as DNA: TGTGCCAGCAGCCCTGTTGGGGGGGCTTATGGAAACACCATATATTTT.

This CDR3 reads CAISEGTGTNYGYTF. The CDR3 region has the DNA TGTGCCATCAGTGAGGGGACAGGCACTAACTATGGCTACACCTTC. This rearrangement joins TRBV10-3 to TRBJ1-2; 8 positions match TRBD1. Germline trimming cut 2 bases from V and 0 bases from J; bases unmatched to any gene: 2. The CDR3 is 15 residues long. CDR1 and CDR2 (germline): ENHRY, SYGVKD.

The chain carries TRBV18 and TRBJ2-3; D may be TRBD1 (5 bases). The CDR3 contains 14 residues. V lost 3 bases and J lost 0, with 7 bases in between. Germline V gene lookup returns CDR1 KGHSH and CDR2 LQKENI. In nucleotides, the CDR3 is TGTGCCAGCTCACCGACAGAAAGCACAGATACGCAGTATTTT. Residues: CASSPTESTDTQYF.

This clonotype has more than one count but fewer than ten. The chain couples TRBV7-2 to TRBJ1-2; no clear D. V gave up 6 bases and J gave up 4 bases, with 15 bases separating them. Per the germline V gene, CDR1 is SGHTA and CDR2 is FQGNSA. The CDR3 covers 14 residues. The CDR3 reads CASSPRKGPYGYTF. In DNA, the CDR3 is TGTGCCAGCAGTCCCAGGAAAGGGCCCTATGGCTACACCTTC.

This clonotype was seen more than once but under ten times. J is TRBJ2-7 and V is TRBV14; possibly TRBD1 or TRBD2 for D (5 bases each). The V gene's germline CDR1 is SGHDN and CDR2 FVKESK. The CDR3 loop spans 15 amino acids. V was shortened by 4 bases and J by 4 bases, with 17 bases between the two germline ends. CDR3 loop: CASSRRGRERYEQYF. CDR3 nucleotides: TGTGCCAGCAGCCGCCGGGGCAGGGAAAGGTACGAGCAGTACTTC.

The chain uses TRBV24-1 and TRBJ2-5; D uncertain. V dropped 3 bases and J dropped 3 bases, with 7 bases sitting between them. This CDR3 is built from 13 residues. Germline CDR1 is KGHDR and CDR2 is SFDVKD. CDR3 bases: TGTGCCACCAGTGATAGTTGGGAAGAGACCCAGTACTTC. Translating it yields CATSDSWEETQYF.

The chain is built from TRBV6-2 or TRBV6-3 and TRBJ2-3; no clear D gene. This CDR3 contains 12 residues. Trimming took 5 bases from V and 8 from J, leaving 11 bases between them. CDR1 is MNHEY, CDR2 SVGEGT, per germline. The chain's CDR3 is CASSLGRGTQYF. Here the CDR3 DNA reads TGTGCCAGCAGTCTCGGACGAGGTACGCAGTATTTT.

In its sample, this clonotype was seen many times. The chain uses TRBV28 and TRBJ1-5; D uncertain. V was pared by 5 bases and J by 5 bases, with 10 bases between. Germline V lookup: CDR1 MDHEN, CDR2 SYDVKM. The CDR3 covers 13 residues. The DNA for the CDR3 is TGTGCCAGCAGTCGGGTAGGCTATCAGCCCCAGCATTTT. This sequence encodes CASSRVGYQPQHF.

This clonotype was counted between two and nine times. This chain uses TRBV20-1 with TRBJ2-3, with TRBD2 as a possible D gene (7 bases). V lost 3 bases and J lost 5, with 12 bases in between. CDR1 and CDR2 (germline): DFQATT, SNEGSKA (reference sequence). The CDR3 loop spans 13 amino acids. Here the CDR3 reads CSASRGARDTQYF. In DNA form, the CDR3 reads TGCAGTGCTAGTCGGGGGGCTAGAGATACGCAGTATTTT.

This clonotype has just a few counts. The gene calls are TRBV20-1 and TRBJ1-6, with D unclear. This CDR3 is 17 amino acids long. Germline CDR1 is DFQATT and CDR2 is SNEGSKA (reference sequence). V was shortened by 0 bases and J by 0 bases, with 12 bases between the two germline ends. The CDR3 is CSARDLGTSSYNSPLHF. The CDR3 DNA reads as TGCAGTGCTAGAGATCTCGGCACGAGCTCCTATAATTCACCCCTCCACTTT.

Only one count was recorded for this clonotype. This chain connects TRBV7-8 to TRBJ2-3, with D perhaps given as TRBD1 or TRBD2 (6 bases each). Germline V gene lookup returns CDR1 SGHVS and CDR2 FQNEAQ. Trimming pared 1 base from V and 6 bases from J, leaving 14 bases between. The CDR3 totals 15 residues. CDR3 sequence reads: CASSLVGTGRDTQYF. The CDR3 region has the DNA TGTGCCAGCAGCTTAGTTGGTACAGGGAGGGATACGCAGTATTTT.

This clonotype was recorded a few times. The chain combines TRBV12-3 or TRBV12-4 with TRBJ2-5; 8 bases match TRBD2. The V and J ends lost 5 bases and 5 bases, in that order; junction bases with no gene match: 16. This CDR3 comprises 17 residues. CDR3 nucleotide sequence: TGTGCCAGCAGTCCCTCCCACTTAGCGGGGCCCTTCGAGACCCAGTACTTC. It encodes CASSPSHLAGPFETQYF.

This clonotype was observed many times. V is TRBV12-3 or TRBV12-4 and J is TRBJ2-6; possible D gene TRBD2, 6 bases. The V and J ends lost 6 bases and 9 bases respectively, with 9 bases between them. The CDR3 is 12 residues long. The CDR3 loop is CASRAAGNVLTF. CDR3 DNA sequence: TGTGCCAGCAGAGCAGCGGGCAACGTCCTGACTTTC.

V usage is TRBV29-1 and J usage is TRBJ2-3; 9 bases are shared with TRBD1. Germline trimming cut 8 bases from V and 3 bases from J; bases unmatched to any gene: 3. The CDR3 extends over 12 amino acids. CDR1 and CDR2 from the germline V gene are SQVTM and ANQGSEA. CDR3 region: CSSGQGTDTQYF. DNA of the CDR3: TGCAGCTCGGGACAGGGAACAGATACGCAGTATTTT.

This clonotype came up once. The V gene is TRBV28, the J gene TRBJ2-1; 14 bases line up with TRBD2. The junction had 10 bases not matched to a gene; V was cut back by 6 bases and J by 9 bases. CDR3 size: 16 residues. CDR1 is MDHEN, CDR2 SYDVKM, per germline. CDR3 nucleotides: TGTGCCAGCAGCCTGGGGACTAGCGGGAGAGTTAGTGAGCAGTTCTTC. The encoded protein is CASSLGTSGRVSEQFF. Full variable domain (rest looked up from reference TRBV28 and TRBJ2-1): DVKVTQSSRYLVKRTGEKVFLECVQDMDHENMFWYRQDPGLGLRLIYFSYDVKMKEKGDIPEGYSVSREKKERFSLILESASTNQTSMYLCASSLGTSGRVSEQFFGPGTRLTVL.

Only a few counts were recorded for this clonotype. This chain joins TRBV29-1 and TRBJ2-7; 7 positions agree with TRBD1. CDR1 is SQVTM and CDR2 is ANQGSEA in the germline V gene. The CDR3 totals 13 residues. V lost 5 bases and J lost 1; bases outside the gene matches: 5. The CDR3 is CSVLNRGSYEQYF. CDR3 nucleotides: TGCAGCGTTTTGAACAGGGGTTCCTACGAGCAGTACTTC.

This rearrangement joins TRBV6-5 to TRBJ2-5; either TRBD1 or TRBD2 may supply D (6 bases each). Germline CDR1 MNHEY, CDR2 SVGAGI. The germline V and J ends were trimmed by 1 base and 5 bases, with 17 bases remaining between them. The CDR3 has 16 amino acids. The CDR3: CASSYYGWGARETQYF. CDR3 DNA sequence: TGTGCCAGCAGTTACTATGGGTGGGGGGCGCGTGAGACCCAGTACTTC.

The V and J genes are TRBV20-1 and TRBJ2-1, with 12 bases fitting TRBD2. The J segment lost 5 bases and the V segment lost 6 bases, leaving 5 bases of the junction unmatched. The germline V gene encodes CDR1 DFQATT and CDR2 SNEGSKA (reference sequence). CDR3 size: 14 residues. This CDR3 is CSAAGLAGHNEQFF. The CDR3 region has the DNA TGCAGTGCCGCGGGACTAGCGGGTCACAATGAGCAGTTCTTC.